This paragraph covers one T cell receptor (beta chain) sequence. Its antigen has not been determined. No base quality information exists; no much larger clone differs at one position. The sample originates from a study of blood T cell repertoires in COVID-19 (dated by TCRdb to about 2020). Regarding the research as a whole: Samples from collaborators originated in the United States, Italy and Spain and spanned both the acute and convalescent phases of COVID-19. The repertoires were released in a freely available public database meant as a resource for research on the immune response to SARS-CoV-2. Nearly every sample came with metadata listing a de-identified subject ID, COVID-19 status, age in years and sex. The material from the prospective study consisted of cDNA or gDNA derived from T cells, B-cell-depleted T cells, or PBMCs. The samples were drawn from two sources: the first 160 participants of the ongoing ImmuneRACE study, and over 1,000 subjects contributed by 6 global collaborators. Deeply sampled blood TCRbeta repertoires from subjects exposed to, actively infected with, or recovered from COVID-19 were included in the dataset. HLA class I and class II types, where available, came from metadata supplied by the sample provider rather than from assay-based typing. Overall study outcomes, separate from this receptor: The amount of clinical and demographic metadata varied by source and participant and was provided uncurated.

TCRbeta CDR3 regions were amplified from genomic DNA using the immunoSEQ Assay, a bias-controlled multiplex PCR. The authors' pipeline ran thus. Within the assay, amplification of reference gene primers was used to estimate how many nucleated cells each sample contained. To quantify the absolute abundance of each unique TCRbeta CDR3 rearrangement, sequence reads were collapsed and filtered. For each sample, productive Simpson clonality was calculated as the square root of Simpson's diversity index across productive rearrangements. This immuneACCESS table, as held by TCRdb, lists in-frame sequences with V and J called but not all clones. Of the missing ones, under half trace to an unresolved V gene in checked studies; the others have no known cause. That table is the source of V, J and clone size, and D and trimming were worked out from the DNA. The sample records over 250,000 clones, about 89% of which are singletons. The ten largest make up about 2% of the sample.

At one collaborating source in Seattle, patients were enrolled during active infection and were followed longitudinally through the course of disease. The collaborating institutions used their own protocols to collect whole blood in K2EDTA tubes. For TCRbeta analysis, collaborator samples were shipped as frozen whole blood, as isolated PBMCs, or as DNA extracted from either sample type. Relative to germline, V is missing 6 bases and J is missing 7 bases, with 8 bases of the junction outside any gene match. Sequences MDHEN (CDR1) and SYDVKM (CDR2) are obtained from the germline V gene. Including the terminal cysteine and phenylalanine, the CDR3 comprises 15 residues. Just CDR3 DNA is preserved here, 45 bases in frame from base 1.

Sequencing was carried out using peripheral blood. The rearrangement combines TRBV28 with TRBJ1-6, and TRBD1 aligns with 8 junction nucleotides. This TCR was recovered from a woman aged 25 to 39 with COVID-19, enrolled during active disease. CDR3 region: CASSSTGVENSPLHF. The DNA sequence is TGTGCCAGCAGCTCGACAGGGGTAGAGAATTCACCCCTCCACTTT.